Shown below are 32 T cell receptor beta chains from a single sample sequenced in a study of control samples from healthy donors and cancer patients. Generated by immunoSEQ multiplex PCR, the TCRdb table keeps only in-frame clones and is missing some. The table records 100,000 to 150,000 clones, 85% to 90% of them present only once. Sequencing input: PBMCs. The receptors shown here come from a man in his fifties or sixties with head and neck cancer.

V gene TRBV3-1 (or the pseudogene TRBV3-2) combines with J gene TRBJ1-5; D uncertain. The germline V gene has CDR1 LGHDT and CDR2 YNNKEL (reference sequence). V lost 0 bases to trimming and J lost 4 bases, with 7 bases between them. The CDR3 runs to 14 residues. DNA for the CDR3: TGTGCCAGCAGCCAAGATCTGGGAAATCAGCCCCAGCATTTT. Translation: CASSQDLGNQPQHF.

The chain combines TRBV20-1 with TRBJ1-5; the D is unclear. This CDR3 is built from 13 residues. V was shortened by 3 bases and J by 13 bases, with 19 bases between the two germline ends. The germline gives CDR1 DFQATT, CDR2 SNEGSKA (reference sequence). CDR3 DNA: TGCAGTGCTAGTGACGGGGTTCTAGATTTTCAGCATTTT. It encodes CSASDGVLDFQHF.

This sequence joins TRBV7-9 and TRBJ1-5; TRBD1 aligns across 7 bases. Per the germline V gene, CDR1 is SEHNR and CDR2 is FQNEAQ (reference sequence). The CDR3 totals 14 residues. J lost 2 bases, V lost 5 bases, and 3 bases had no gene match. The chain's CDR3 is CASSTQGGNQPQHF. The CDR3 DNA is TGTGCCAGCAGCACCCAGGGGGGCAATCAGCCCCAGCATTTT. The variable domain in full, completed from reference TRBV7-9 and TRBJ1-5, reads DTGVSQNPRHKITKRGQNVTFRCDPISEHNRLYWYRQTLGQGPEFLTYFQNEAQLEKSRLLSDRFSAERPKGSFSTLEIQRTEQGDSAMYLCASSTQGGNQPQHFGDGTRLSIL.

This rearrangement joins TRBV5-1 to TRBJ2-2; 9 bases line up with TRBD1. This CDR3 region has 17 residues. With V trimmed by 4 bases and J by 0 bases, 7 bases remained unmatched. Germline values: CDR1 SGHRS, CDR2 YFSETQ. CDR3 nucleotide sequence: TGCGCCAGCAGCCTCCACAGGGGGCTAACGAACACCGGGGAGCTGTTTTTT. Its translation is CASSLHRGLTNTGELFF.

This CDR3 reads CAWSIQDLKGYEQYF. Here the CDR3 DNA reads TGTGCCTGGAGCATCCAGGATCTCAAGGGCTACGAGCAGTACTTC. This rearrangement joins TRBV30 to TRBJ2-7; no definite D call. Per germline, CDR1 GTSNPN and CDR2 SVGIG (reference sequence). Trimming removed 3 bases from V and 3 bases from J, with 18 bases in between. CDR3 length equals 15 residues. Drawing the rest from reference TRBV30 and TRBJ2-7, the complete variable domain is SQTIHQWPATLVQPVGSPLSLECTVEGTSNPNLYWYRQAAGRGLQLLFYSVGIGQISSEVPQNLSASRPQDRQFILSSKKLLLSDSGFYLCAWSIQDLKGYEQYFGPGTRLTVT.

This clone came up once. The chain couples TRBV5-1 to TRBJ2-1; TRBD1 might be the D (5 bases). The length of the CDR3 is 14 residues. Looked up from germline, CDR1 is SGHRS and CDR2 is YFSETQ. V lost 2 bases, J lost 1 base, and 7 bases lay in between. The CDR3 protein is CASSLQESYNEQFF. For the CDR3, the DNA is TGCGCCAGCAGCTTACAGGAGTCCTACAATGAGCAGTTCTTC.

This sequence joins TRBV3-1 (or the pseudogene TRBV3-2) and TRBJ1-5, with 8 bases lining up with TRBD1. Germline V gives CDR1 LGHDT, CDR2 YNNKEL (reference sequence). V was clipped by 1 base and J by 1 base; unmatched bases: 9. There are 18 residues in the CDR3. The CDR3 nucleotides read TGTGCCAGCAGCCAAGGGTACAGGGGGACATTGAGCAATCAGCCCCAGCATTTT. Its protein product is CASSQGYRGTLSNQPQHF.

The chain is built from TRBV6-5 and TRBJ2-7; tentative D call: TRBD2 (6 bases). CDR1 is MNHEY, CDR2 SVGAGI, per germline. Trimming took 5 bases from V and 3 from J, leaving 8 bases between them. CDR3 size: 12 residues. The CDR3 DNA follows: TGTGCCAGCAGTCAGGGACTCTACGAGCAGTACTTC. Translated: CASSQGLYEQYF.

This clone was seen only a few times. V gene TRBV11-2 combines with J gene TRBJ1-6, with TRBD1 matching over 8 bases. The V gene end was trimmed by 2 bases and the J gene end by 10 bases; junction bases not matched to a gene: 7. Germline V lookup: CDR1 SGHAT, CDR2 FQNNGV. This CDR3 comprises 15 residues. In DNA form, the CDR3 reads TGTGCCAGCAGCTTATTTCAGGGGGCTGGGTCACCCCTCCACTTT. Translation gives CASSLFQGAGSPLHF. Full variable domain (outside the CDR3, taken from reference TRBV11-2 and TRBJ1-6): EAGVAQSPRYKIIEKRQSVAFWCNPISGHATLYWYQQILGQGPKLLIQFQNNGVVDDSQLPKDRFSAERLKGVDSTLKIQPAKLEDSAVYLCASSLFQGAGSPLHFGNGTRLTVT.

This chain joins TRBV18 and TRBJ1-4, with D hard to call. The CDR3 consists of 13 residues. Looked up from germline, CDR1 is KGHSH and CDR2 is LQKENI. V was cut by 5 bases and J by 2 bases, with 6 bases left in between. The chain's CDR3 is CASSRSTNEKLFF. The CDR3 DNA follows: TGTGCCAGCTCAAGGTCGACTAATGAAAAACTGTTTTTT.

This clone appeared a few times. The rearrangement joins TRBV28 to TRBJ1-1; tentatively, D is TRBD1 (5 bases). V was pared by 6 bases and J by 5 bases, with 19 bases between. Germline-derived CDR1 and CDR2 are MDHEN and SYDVKM. The CDR3 extends over 15 amino acids. As DNA, the CDR3 is TGTGCCAGCAGCTCCGGGGCAAATAGGGAGACTGAAGCTTTCTTT. As protein: CASSSGANRETEAFF.

The chain links TRBV2 to TRBJ2-7; TRBD2 matches 9 bases. Trimming removed 2 bases from V and 5 bases from J; junction bases left unmatched: 7. CDR3 length equals 15 residues. Germline CDR1 reads SNHLY; CDR2 reads FYNNEI. The CDR3 loop reads CASSEMLAGRNEQYF. DNA for the CDR3: TGTGCCAGCAGTGAAATGCTAGCGGGGAGGAACGAGCAGTACTTC.

This sequence joins TRBV5-1 and TRBJ2-2; D tentatively reads TRBD1 or TRBD2 (6 bases each). The CDR3 consists of 15 residues. Germline V gene lookup returns CDR1 SGHRS and CDR2 YFSETQ. With 2 bases removed from V and 1 base from J, the gap between germline ends came to 9 bases. The CDR3 DNA is TGCGCCAGCAGCTTACAGGGAGGGAACACCGGGGAGCTGTTTTTT. Protein: CASSLQGGNTGELFF.

The chain uses TRBV28 and TRBJ1-5, with D possibly being TRBD1 (5 bases). V gave up 3 bases and J gave up 2 bases, with 11 bases separating them. The CDR3 contains 15 residues. The germline V gene has CDR1 MDHEN and CDR2 SYDVKM. The CDR3 DNA follows: TGTGCCAGCAGTTTTGGCGGGGGTGGCAATCAGCCCCAGCATTTT. Residues: CASSFGGGGNQPQHF. Drawing the rest from reference TRBV28 and TRBJ1-5, the complete variable domain is DVKVTQSSRYLVKRTGEKVFLECVQDMDHENMFWYRQDPGLGLRLIYFSYDVKMKEKGDIPEGYSVSREKKERFSLILESASTNQTSMYLCASSFGGGGNQPQHFGDGTRLSIL.

The chain couples TRBV9 to TRBJ1-4; D is undetermined. The CDR3 totals 16 residues. Trimming shortened V by 0 bases and J by 0 bases, and 9 bases separated the two germline ends. Germline V CDR1 and CDR2: SGDLS, YYNGEE. CDR3 in amino acids: CASSVGLEATNEKLFF. The CDR3 DNA reads TGTGCCAGCAGCGTAGGGCTTGAGGCAACTAATGAAAAACTGTTTTTT. The full variable domain, completed using reference TRBV9 and TRBJ1-4, is DSGVTQTPKHLITATGQRVTLRCSPRSGDLSVYWYQQSLDQGLQFLIQYYNGEERAKGNILERFSAQQFPDLHSELNLSSLELGDSALYFCASSVGLEATNEKLFFGSGTQLSVL.

The chain uses TRBV11-2 and TRBJ2-1, with D unclear. Trimming left V 5 bases short and J 5 bases short, with 7 bases between. There are 12 residues in the CDR3. Per the germline V gene, CDR1 is SGHAT and CDR2 is FQNNGV. DNA of the CDR3: TGTGCCAGCAGCGCAATCGACAATGAGCAGTTCTTC. As protein: CASSAIDNEQFF.

The V call is TRBV6-1, the J call TRBJ1-2; D possibly corresponds to TRBD1 (5 bases). Germline V lookup: CDR1 MNHNS, CDR2 SASEGT. The CDR3 totals 14 residues. Trimming stripped 1 base from V and 8 bases from J, with 14 bases between. The CDR3 sequence is CASSEDWQGGGYTF. CDR3 sequence (DNA): TGTGCCAGCAGTGAAGATTGGCAGGGTGGGGGCTACACCTTC.

This clone was recorded only once. The rearrangement uses TRBV18 and TRBJ2-5; D remains ambiguous. Germline loops: CDR1 KGHSH, CDR2 LQKENI. The CDR3 sequence is 14 residues long. Deletions cut 3 bases from V and 2 bases from J, with 10 bases between. CDR3 amino acids: CASSPPGRQETQYF. The DNA of the CDR3 is TGTGCCAGCTCACCCCCTGGTCGTCAAGAGACCCAGTACTTC.

The chain has TRBV5-1 and TRBJ2-5; 8 bases agree with TRBD2. V lost 0 bases, J lost 1 base, and 5 bases stayed unmatched. The CDR3 runs 16 residues. Germline CDR1 SGHRS, CDR2 YFSETQ. The CDR3 nucleotides read TGCGCCAGCAGCTTGGATGGCGGGGGGTTCCAAGAGACCCAGTACTTC. Protein product: CASSLDGGGFQETQYF. Variable domain in full (rest from reference TRBV5-1 and TRBJ2-5): KAGVTQTPRYLIKTRGQQVTLSCSPISGHRSVSWYQQTPGQGLQFLFEYFSETQRNKGNFPGRFSGRQFSNSRSEMNVSTLELGDSALYLCASSLDGGGFQETQYFGPGTRLLVL.

This clone was seen only once. Here the CDR3 reads CASSQDRGLDVDYGYTF. The CDR3 DNA follows: TGCGCCAGCAGCCAAGACAGGGGATTGGACGTGGACTATGGCTACACCTTC. The chain uses TRBV5-1 and TRBJ1-2, with TRBD1 identical over 8 bases. The J segment lost 3 bases and the V segment lost 4 bases, leaving 14 bases of the junction unmatched. Germline V gene sequence: CDR1 SGHRS, CDR2 YFSETQ. This CDR3 has 17 amino acids.

This clone has just one count. The genes are TRBV5-4 and TRBJ2-7; D is perhaps TRBD1 (8 bases). The CDR3 is 15 residues long. Germline V CDR1 and CDR2: SGHNT, YYREEE (reference sequence). V gave up 4 bases and J gave up 2 bases, with 16 bases separating them. Written as DNA, the CDR3 is TGTGCCAGCAGCGCACAGGGGGGGGGTACCTACGAGCAGTACTTC. Its translation is CASSAQGGGTYEQYF. Full variable domain (missing parts from reference TRBV5-4 and TRBJ2-7): ETGVTQSPTHLIKTRGQQVTLRCSSQSGHNTVSWYQQALGQGPQFIFQYYREEENGRGNFPPRFSGLQFPNYSSELNVNALELDDSALYLCASSAQGGGTYEQYFGPGTRLTVT.

V and J are TRBV10-3 and TRBJ1-2; 8 nucleotides agree with TRBD1. This CDR3 is 16 amino acids long. Germline CDR1 and CDR2: ENHRY and SYGVKD. The V segment lost 11 bases and the J segment 3 bases; nucleotides outside the gene matches: 17. This chain's CDR3 is CASSGGFSAGDYGYTF. The DNA for the CDR3 is TGTGCCTCTTCAGGGGGCTTCTCTGCGGGGGACTATGGCTACACCTTC.

The rearrangement uses TRBV21-1 and TRBJ1-3. TRBV21-1 is reported as a pseudogene. This CDR3 has 15 residues. CDR3 DNA sequence: TGTGCCAGCAGCAAAGGGGTTAGCTCTGGAAACACCATATATTTT. Its translation: CASSKGVSSGNTIYF.

This sequence joins TRBV7-9 and TRBJ2-3; the match to TRBD2 covers 12 bases. Per the germline V gene, CDR1 is SEHNR and CDR2 is FQNEAQ (reference sequence). With 4 bases clipped from V and 1 base from J, the junction kept 6 bases outside the gene matches. This CDR3 comprises 17 residues. CDR3 protein: CASSSRTSGTGTDTQYF. Here the CDR3 DNA reads TGTGCCAGCAGCTCGAGGACTAGCGGGACCGGCACAGATACGCAGTATTTT.

This sequence joins TRBV24-1 and TRBJ2-1; TRBD2 aligns across 8 bases. Germline CDR1 KGHDR, CDR2 SFDVKD. The V segment lost 3 bases and the J segment 0 bases; nucleotides outside the gene matches: 3. This CDR3 is built from 16 residues. This chain's CDR3 is CATSDQTSGSYNEQFF. As DNA, the CDR3 is TGTGCCACCAGTGATCAAACTAGCGGCTCCTACAATGAGCAGTTCTTC.

The chain has TRBV29-1 and TRBJ1-1; D not certain. Germline assignment: CDR1 SQVTM and CDR2 ANQGSEA. V shed 0 bases and J shed 6 bases, with 8 bases lying between them. The CDR3 runs 12 residues. The chain's CDR3 is CSVEETRSEAFF. CDR3 DNA: TGCAGCGTTGAAGAAACCAGGTCTGAAGCTTTCTTT.

This chain joins TRBV7-6 and TRBJ2-2, with D uncertain. Deletions cut 6 bases from V and 2 bases from J, with 10 bases between. Germline V gene lookup returns CDR1 SGHVS and CDR2 FNYEAQ. This CDR3 region has 14 residues. Here the CDR3 DNA reads TGTGCCAGCAGTTATACACCTAACACCGGGGAGCTGTTTTTT. Amino acid sequence: CASSYTPNTGELFF.

The J gene is TRBJ2-2, the V gene TRBV5-1; no firm D call. The CDR3 sequence is 18 residues long. The germline V gene encodes CDR1 SGHRS and CDR2 YFSETQ. Trimming removed 4 bases at V and 4 bases at J, with 23 bases between. The CDR3 DNA is TGCGCCAGCAGCCCCCTTAAATCTGATGTTGTGTTCACCGGGGAGCTGTTTTTT. Its translation is CASSPLKSDVVFTGELFF.

The chain is built from TRBV5-4 and TRBJ1-1; tentative D call: TRBD1 (6 bases). Germline lookup yields CDR1 SGHNT and CDR2 YYREEE (reference sequence). Trimming pared 3 bases from V and 0 bases from J, leaving 9 bases between. The CDR3 loop spans 14 amino acids. The CDR3 is CASSWTVMNTEAFF. The CDR3 region has the DNA TGTGCCAGCAGCTGGACAGTGATGAACACTGAAGCTTTCTTT.

The rearrangement joins TRBV28 to TRBJ2-2; TRBD2 matches at 7 bases. V shed 4 bases, J shed 1 base, and the junction held 6 bases outside the gene matches. This CDR3 spans 16 amino acids. Germline CDR1 is MDHEN and CDR2 is SYDVKM. CDR3 in amino acids: CASSSSSSGNTGELFF. The DNA of the CDR3 is TGTGCCAGCAGTTCCAGCTCTAGCGGGAACACCGGGGAGCTGTTTTTT.

This chain links TRBV6-5 with TRBJ1-1; 9 bases agree with TRBD1. CDR3 size: 15 residues. Germline V gene sequence: CDR1 MNHEY, CDR2 SVGAGI. V was pared by 5 bases and J by 4 bases, with 8 bases of the junction left unmatched. This chain's CDR3 is CASSRTGGERTEAFF. In DNA, the CDR3 is TGTGCCAGCAGTCGAACAGGGGGCGAGCGCACTGAAGCTTTCTTT.

The chain links TRBV19 to TRBJ1-5, with 10 bases that match TRBD1. The CDR3 runs to 15 residues. The germline V gene has CDR1 LNHDA and CDR2 SQIVND (reference sequence). The V gene end was trimmed by 6 bases and the J gene end by 6 bases; junction bases not matched to a gene: 8. Written as DNA, the CDR3 is TGTGCCAGTAGAGAGGGACAGGGGCTTGCTCAGCCCCAGCATTTT. Encoded protein: CASREGQGLAQPQHF.